This T cell receptor (beta chain) is from a study of T-cell memory formation after mild COVID-19. The CDR3 runs to 15 residues. J lost 8 bases, V lost 5 bases, and 10 bases had no gene match. Germline V gives CDR1 MDHEN, CDR2 SYDVKM. Each CDR3 protein is one row after TCRdb ran MiXCR on the 5' RACE reads. The repertoire holds hundreds of thousands of distinct CDR3 sequences, with about 13% as singletons. This clonotype was sampled from a man younger than 35 who had mild COVID-19 (a few samples of this study predate the infection). Cell type and time point are not known. The material sequenced was PBMCs or a T cell subset sorted from them (not recorded which). The chain is built from TRBV28 and TRBJ2-1; 9 nucleotides line up with TRBD1. The CDR3 protein is CASSPLDRGVHEQFF. CDR3 bases: TGTGCCAGCAGTCCCCTGGACAGGGGTGTTCATGAGCAGTTCTTC.